This T cell receptor (beta chain) originates from a study of blood T cells in healthy people across ages. Each individual donor underwent a draw of about 9.9 milliliters of peripheral blood. Trimming cost V 4 bases and J 5 bases, with 15 bases left between them. The CDR3 covers 15 residues. Germline V lookup: CDR1 SGHAT, CDR2 FQNNGV. A second about 6 to 11 cycle PCR used barcoded and J-beta primers. TCRdb used MiXCR to reprocess the 5' RACE reads, holding one entry per CDR3 protein. The sample lists roughly 1,300,000 distinct CDR3 sequences; roughly 64% were seen once. The receptor comes from a man aged 18 to 30 in good health. This chain uses TRBV11-2 with TRBJ2-1; tentatively, D is TRBD2 (5 bases). What was sequenced was blood. The CDR3 nucleotides are TGTGCCAGCAGCTCTTGGCAGAGGCGGGACAATGAGCAGTTCTTC. Residues: CASSSWQRRDNEQFF.